A selection of T cell receptor beta chains follows, all from one sample in a study of blood T cells in healthy people across ages. TCRdb used MiXCR to reprocess the 5' RACE reads, holding one entry per CDR3 protein. The table includes about 780,000 distinct CDR3 sequences, 20% to 30% detected once. The sample was also linked to a second study, of T cells of mothers and their children.

Sequenced sample: blood. Every receptor here comes from a boy between 10 and 17 years old in good health. The CDR3 runs from the conserved cysteine through the conserved F or W. Each record gives: D gene, clone size, V gene, J gene, CDR3 DNA, CDR3 protein. D genes are given only for firm matches. Clone size is given for some rows only: seen once, a few or many times, or a class if the clone is expanded.

.	.	TRBV6-6	TRBJ2-5	TGTGCCAGCAGTTACCCCCCCTCCGGGGAGACCCAGTACTTC	CASSYPPSGETQYF
TRBD1	.	TRBV6-5	TRBJ2-5	TGTGCCAGCAGTCATCTGACAGGGAAAAAAGAGACCCAGTACTTC	CASSHLTGKKETQYF
TRBD2	.	TRBV20-1	TRBJ2-5	TGCAGTGCCCCATCGGGGGGTCGACCCCAAGAGACCCAGTACTTC	CSAPSGGRPQETQYF
.	.	TRBV4-1	TRBJ1-2	TGCGCCAGCAGCCAAGCCTCGTGGGGAGGGAACTATGGCTACACCTTC	CASSQASWGGNYGYTF
.	.	TRBV18	TRBJ1-1	TGTGCCAGCTCACGGGAGAGCACTGAAGCTTTCTTT	CASSRESTEAFF
.	.	TRBV6-5	TRBJ2-5	TGTGCCAGCAGTTACTCGGTGTGGACGCGGACCCAGTACTTC	CASSYSVWTRTQYF
TRBD1	few	TRBV7-9	TRBJ2-7	TGTGCCAGCAGCTTAGGCGGGGACAGGGCATACGAGCAGTACTTC	CASSLGGDRAYEQYF
.	few	TRBV7-2	TRBJ2-2	TGTGCCAGCAGCTTAGTTCGGCTAGCCTTCACCGGGGAGCTGTTTTTT	CASSLVRLAFTGELFF
.	.	TRBV28	TRBJ2-7	TGTGCCAGCAATCCCCCGGGGACCCACGAGCAGTACTTC	CASNPPGTHEQYF
.	.	TRBV6-5	TRBJ1-4	TGTGCCAGCAGTTACGCCCCTGAGGGAAAACTGTTTTTT	CASSYAPEGKLFF
.	many	TRBV5-1	TRBJ2-3	TGCGCCAGCAGCTCGGTCTATAGCACAGATACGCAGTATTTT	CASSSVYSTDTQYF
.	few	TRBV3-1	TRBJ2-7	TGTGCCAGCAGCCCCGGGGCAGGGTACGAGCAGTACTTC	CASSPGAGYEQYF
.	few	TRBV5-1	TRBJ1-4	TGCGCCAGCAGCTTGGCGGCAGCAACTAATGAAAAACTGTTTTTT	CASSLAAATNEKLFF
.	.	TRBV21-1	TRBJ2-4	TGTGCCAGCAGCACCCCAGTCATTCAGTACTTC	CASSTPVIQYF
.	.	TRBV2	TRBJ2-7	TGTGCCAGCAGTGGCGAGGGGGAGCAGTACTTC	CASSGEGEQYF
.	few	TRBV29-1	TRBJ2-3	TGCAGCGTTGGACTCCCGCGGACCACAGATACGCAGTATTTT	CSVGLPRTTDTQYF
.	few	TRBV12-3/TRBV12-4	TRBJ1-1	TGTGCCAGCAGTTTAGCGGGCGCCGGCACTGAAGCTTTCTTT	CASSLAGAGTEAFF
.	few	TRBV5-5	TRBJ2-1	TGTGCCAGCAGCGGATCGCCCCTCAATGAGCAGTTCTTC	CASSGSPLNEQFF
.	.	TRBV12-5	TRBJ2-2	TGTGCTAGTGGTTGGGCGGACACCGGGGAGCTGTTTTTT	CASGWADTGELFF
TRBD2	few	TRBV5-1	TRBJ2-7	TGCGCCAGCAGCTCCAGCGGGGTGTCCTACGAGCAGTACTTC	CASSSSGVSYEQYF
.	.	TRBV20-1	TRBJ1-2	TGCAGTGCTTGGGAGGTTAGGGACGGCTATGGCTACACCTTC	CSAWEVRDGYGYTF
TRBD2	many	TRBV7-6	TRBJ2-3	TGTGCCAGCAGTCTCGGCGGGGGGGTTACAGATACGCAGTATTTT	CASSLGGGVTDTQYF
TRBD1	.	TRBV20-1	TRBJ1-5	TGCAGTGCTAGACCCGGGACAGTTCAAGGGCCCCAGCATTTT	CSARPGTVQGPQHF
.	.	TRBV28	TRBJ2-3	TGTGCCAGCAGTCCGGGGCGGTCACTGGAGGAAGATACGCAGTATTTT	CASSPGRSLEEDTQYF
.	.	TRBV5-1	TRBJ2-7	TGCGCCAGCAGCTTGGCAGATCTCTACGAGCAGTACTTC	CASSLADLYEQYF
.	.	TRBV5-1	TRBJ2-7	TGCGCCAGCAGCTGGGACGGGCGCTCCTACGAGCAGTACTTC	CASSWDGRSYEQYF
TRBD2	few	TRBV12-3/TRBV12-4	TRBJ2-5	TGTGCCAGCAGGCTTAGCGGGGGGTCTGCCGAGACCCAGTACTTC	CASRLSGGSAETQYF
.	few	TRBV20-1	TRBJ2-7	TGCAGTGCTCGACCTAATCGTAGGGAAAAGTCCTACGAGCAGTACTTC	CSARPNRREKSYEQYF
.	few	TRBV12-3/TRBV12-4	TRBJ2-3	TGTGCCAGCAGTGCGAGTTATGAGGGCACAGATACGCAGTATTTT	CASSASYEGTDTQYF
TRBD2	few	TRBV6-2/TRBV6-3	TRBJ2-5	TGTGCCAGCAGTATGACTAGCGGGGATCAGCAGTACTTC	CASSMTSGDQQYF
.	few	TRBV2	TRBJ1-2	TGTGCCAGCAGCCCTACCTCTGACAGGTCTTCGAGTGGCTACACCTTC	CASSPTSDRSSSGYTF
.	few	TRBV28	TRBJ2-1	TGTGCCAGCAGTTTTCAAAGGGGCGCCTACAATGAGCAGTTCTTC	CASSFQRGAYNEQFF
.	.	TRBV28	TRBJ2-7	TGTGCCAGCAGGTCCCCCATAGAGCAGTACTTC	CASRSPIEQYF
.	few	TRBV12-3/TRBV12-4	TRBJ2-5	TGTGCCAGCAGTCCTGTCAGGGACCTACCCAGACTTGGGGGGACCCAGTACTTC	CASSPVRDLPRLGGTQYF
.	.	TRBV4-1	TRBJ1-4	TGCGCCAGCAGCCAAGGACAGGCAGATAATGAAAAACTGTTTTTT	CASSQGQADNEKLFF
.	.	TRBV5-1	TRBJ2-5	TGCGCCAGCAGCCCAAATAAACTAGTACGAGAGACCCAGTACTTC	CASSPNKLVRETQYF
.	.	TRBV11-2	TRBJ1-6	TGTGCCAGCAGCTTAGATAACGGGGTGGGAAATTCACCCCTCCACTTT	CASSLDNGVGNSPLHF
.	few	TRBV20-1	TRBJ2-6	TGCAGTGCTTCTGGACCGCCCTCTGGGGCCAACGTCCTGACTTTC	CSASGPPSGANVLTF
TRBD2	few	TRBV12-3/TRBV12-4	TRBJ2-7	TGTGCCAGCAGCCGATCGACTAGCGGGGTCTACGAGCAGTACTTC	CASSRSTSGVYEQYF
.	few	TRBV5-1	TRBJ2-5	TGCGCCAGCAAACAGACGGGGCGAGGAGAAGAGACCCAGTACTTC	CASKQTGRGEETQYF